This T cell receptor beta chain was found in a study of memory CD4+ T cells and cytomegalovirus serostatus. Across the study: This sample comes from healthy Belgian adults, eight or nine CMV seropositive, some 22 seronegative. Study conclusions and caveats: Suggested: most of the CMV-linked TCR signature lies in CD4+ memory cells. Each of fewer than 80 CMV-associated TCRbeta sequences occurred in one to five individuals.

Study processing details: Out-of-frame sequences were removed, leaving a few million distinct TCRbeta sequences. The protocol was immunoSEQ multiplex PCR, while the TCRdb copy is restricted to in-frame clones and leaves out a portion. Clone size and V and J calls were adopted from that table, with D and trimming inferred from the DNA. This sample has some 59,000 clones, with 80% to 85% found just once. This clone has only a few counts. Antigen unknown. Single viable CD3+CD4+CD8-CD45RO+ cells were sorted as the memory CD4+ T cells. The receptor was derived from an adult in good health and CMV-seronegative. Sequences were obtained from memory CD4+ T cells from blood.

CDR3 DNA: TGTGCCAGCAGAGCCGGGACAGGCCGCTCTGGGGCCAACGTCCTGACTTTC. This codes for CASRAGTGRSGANVLTF. This chain uses TRBV2 with TRBJ2-6; 8 bases are shared with TRBD1. The germline CDR1 and CDR2 sequences are SNHLY and FYNNEI. CDR3 length equals 17 residues. The trim removed 6 bases at V and 0 bases at J, leaving 7 bases unmatched.